This entry lists 10 T cell receptor beta chains sequenced from one sample in a study of T cells in Graves' hyperthyroidism and ophthalmopathy. Amplified TCR beta CDR3 regions came from RNA transcripts. In the first-round RT-PCR of the TCR CDR3, the HTBI primer set was used. TCRdb ran MiXCR on the multiplex PCR reads and lists one entry per CDR3 protein. The sample carries about 350,000 distinct CDR3 sequences, 11% to 15% recorded once. The sample taken for sequencing was blood. These receptors were collected from a woman aged 25 to 39 with Graves' hyperthyroidism.

In this sample, this clonotype turned up a few times. This may be a read error: a much more frequent sequence differs by one nucleotide. This sequence joins TRBV28 and TRBJ1-2; D not certain. The germline V gene encodes CDR1 MDHEN and CDR2 SYDVKM. This CDR3 region has 12 residues. Trimming cost V 7 bases and J 5 bases, with 11 bases left between them. In nucleotides, the CDR3 is TGTGCCAGCATCCTAAGAGGTTATGGCTACACCTTC. It specifies CASILRGYGYTF.

This clonotype was counted only a few times. This chain uses TRBV20-1 with TRBJ2-7, with 8 bases that match TRBD1. Germline V gives CDR1 DFQATT, CDR2 SNEGSKA (reference sequence). The trim removed 3 bases at V and 6 bases at J, leaving 10 bases unmatched. This CDR3 spans 14 amino acids. The CDR3 DNA follows: TGCAGTGCTAGCGGCCAGGGGGCGCGAAGCGAGCAGTACTTC. Translation gives CSASGQGARSEQYF.

This clonotype was seen a few times. V is TRBV7-6 and J is TRBJ1-6, with D perhaps matching TRBD1 (6 bases). This CDR3 comprises 17 residues. V was clipped by 2 bases and J by 5 bases, with 16 bases between them. Germline V lookup: CDR1 SGHVS, CDR2 FNYEAQ. CDR3 DNA: TGTGCCAGCAGCTTAACAGGGACCAAGAAAAATAATTCACCCCTCCACTTT. This encodes CASSLTGTKKNNSPLHF.

This clonotype has more than one count but fewer than ten. The chain is built from TRBV29-1 and TRBJ1-4, with D possibly being TRBD1 (5 bases). The CDR3 is made up of 16 amino acids. The V end lost 2 bases, the J end lost 6 bases, and 19 bases lay between the germline ends. The V gene's germline CDR1 is SQVTM and CDR2 ANQGSEA. DNA of the CDR3: TGCAGCGTTGAAAAAATCCGGGGGATAAACCATGAAAAACTGTTTTTT. It yields the protein CSVEKIRGINHEKLFF.

The rearrangement links TRBV27 to TRBJ2-7; weak D call: TRBD2 (6 bases). Trimming took off 5 bases at V and 5 bases at J, with 22 bases between the two ends. The CDR3 is 16 amino acids. Germline V lookup: CDR1 MNHEY, CDR2 SMNVEV (reference sequence). DNA for the CDR3: TGTGCCAGCAGTCCAACTAGCATCAAGCGCCTCCACGAGCAGTACTTC. Residues: CASSPTSIKRLHEQYF.

This sequence joins TRBV19 and TRBJ2-5; TRBD2 matches at 13 bases. Trimming at V came to 5 bases and at J to 5 bases, leaving 8 bases not matched to a gene. Germline V gene sequence: CDR1 LNHDA, CDR2 SQIVND (reference sequence). The CDR3 extends over 16 amino acids. The CDR3 reads CASSPRTSGGEETQYF. CDR3 coding DNA: TGTGCCAGTAGTCCGAGGACTAGCGGGGGTGAGGAGACCCAGTACTTC.

The CDR3 here is CASKRPGTKDMNTEAFF. The CDR3 DNA follows: TGTGCCAGTAAGAGGCCCGGGACAAAGGACATGAACACTGAAGCTTTCTTT. V is TRBV19 and J is TRBJ1-1, with D perhaps matching TRBD1 (6 bases). Germline loops: CDR1 LNHDA, CDR2 SQIVND (reference sequence). The ends were cut back, 7 bases at V and 0 bases at J, with 21 bases in the middle. CDR3 length equals 17 residues.

The V call is TRBV24-1, the J call TRBJ2-6, with no clear D. This CDR3 has 15 amino acids. Trimming removed 5 bases at V and 0 bases at J, with 7 bases between. Germline V lookup: CDR1 KGHDR, CDR2 SFDVKD. CDR3 nucleotides: TGTGCCACCAGTGCCAGCCTCTCTGGGGCCAACGTCCTGACTTTC. Its translation: CATSASLSGANVLTF.

This clonotype turned up a few times. The chain employs TRBV30 and TRBJ1-6, with 10 positions matching TRBD1. Germline assignment: CDR1 GTSNPN and CDR2 SVGIG (reference sequence). J was trimmed by 9 bases and V by 3 bases; bases with no gene match: 5. This CDR3 comprises 14 residues. The CDR3 nucleotides read TGTGCCTGGAGGGGACAGGGGAGCGGTTCACCCCTCCACTTT. Translated: CAWRGQGSGSPLHF.

This clonotype came up a few times. The rearrangement joins TRBV19 to TRBJ2-1; TRBD2 matches at 8 bases. With 7 bases clipped from V and 8 bases from J, the junction kept 10 bases outside the gene matches. The CDR3 is made up of 14 amino acids. CDR1 LNHDA and CDR2 SQIVND come from the germline V gene (reference sequence). The CDR3 DNA follows: TGTGCCAGTATTTCCGGGACTAGAATTGATGAGCAGTTCTTC. Its translation: CASISGTRIDEQFF.